This passage covers 2 T cell receptor beta chains from one sample sequenced in a study of cytomegalovirus exposure and HLA in healthy donors. The primer mix had 60 Vbeta and 13 Jbeta primers. Sequencing was performed with immunoSEQ multiplex PCR; in TCRdb, only in-frame clones are kept and a portion is missing. Among about 190,000 clones, 65% to 85% were seen once, and the ten largest hold over 3.5%. The sequencing sample was made of PBMCs. Receptors originate from a man aged 50-60 years in good health and CMV-seronegative.

In nucleotides, the CDR3 is TGCGCCAGCAGCCAAGATGAGACAGGGTCGACCTACGAGCAGTACTTC. It encodes CASSQDETGSTYEQYF. The J gene is TRBJ2-7, the V gene TRBV4-1; TRBD1 matches at 7 bases. Germline V lookup: CDR1 MGHRA, CDR2 YSYEKL. The CDR3 sequence is 16 residues long. Losses at the gene ends were 0 bases for V and 2 bases for J; bases not matched to a gene: 7.

The rearrangement uses TRBV6-5 and TRBJ1-5; no clear D gene. The CDR3 is 15 residues long. CDR1 and CDR2 from the germline V gene are MNHEY and SVGAGI. The germline V and J ends were trimmed by 6 bases and 0 bases, with 12 bases remaining between them. In DNA form, the CDR3 reads TGTGCCAGCAGGCAAAGATACTATAGCAATCAGCCCCAGCATTTT. Amino acid sequence: CASRQRYYSNQPQHF.